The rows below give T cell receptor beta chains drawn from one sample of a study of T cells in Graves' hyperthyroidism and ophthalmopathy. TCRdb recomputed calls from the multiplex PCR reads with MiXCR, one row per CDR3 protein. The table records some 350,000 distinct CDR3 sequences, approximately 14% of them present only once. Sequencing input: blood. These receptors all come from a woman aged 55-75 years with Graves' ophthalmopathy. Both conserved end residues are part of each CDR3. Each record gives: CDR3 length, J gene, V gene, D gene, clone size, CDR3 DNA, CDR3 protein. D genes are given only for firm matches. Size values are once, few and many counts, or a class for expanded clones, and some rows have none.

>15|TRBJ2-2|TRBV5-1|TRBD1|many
TGCGCCAGCAGCCCAGGACAGGGCGGCACCGGGGAGCTGTTTTTT
CASSPGQGGTGELFF
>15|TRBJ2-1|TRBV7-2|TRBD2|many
TGTGCCAGCAGCAGAAACGCGGGAGGGAACGATGAGCAGTTCTTC
CASSRNAGGNDEQFF
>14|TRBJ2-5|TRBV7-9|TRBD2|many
TGTGCCAGCAGCTTCCGCGGGAGCATGGAGACCCAGTACTTC
CASSFRGSMETQYF
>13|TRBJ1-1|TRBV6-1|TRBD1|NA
TGTGCCAGCAGTCGGGACAGTGCAATGTCAGCTTTCTTT
CASSRDSAMSAFF
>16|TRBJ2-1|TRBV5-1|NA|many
TGCGCCAGCAGCTTGGCCCGGCCTCCCGGGCACAATGAGCAGTTCTTC
CASSLARPPGHNEQFF
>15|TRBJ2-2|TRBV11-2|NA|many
TGTGCCAGCAGCGTTGGACATCGGGACACCGGGGAGCTGTTTTTT
CASSVGHRDTGELFF
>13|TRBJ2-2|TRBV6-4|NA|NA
TGTGCGGGGGGGGGGGCTGAGGCCGGGGAGCTGTTTTTT
CAGGGAEAGELFF
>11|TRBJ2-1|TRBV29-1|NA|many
TGCAGCGTTGAAAGTACCGGGGAGCAGTTCTTC
CSVESTGEQFF
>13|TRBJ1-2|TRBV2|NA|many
TGTGCCAGCAGTGAAGCTACAGTCTATGGCTACACCTTC
CASSEATVYGYTF
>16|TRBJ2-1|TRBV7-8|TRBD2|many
TGTGCCAGCAGCCCTCCGGGACTAGCGCAATACAATGAGCAGTTCTTC
CASSPPGLAQYNEQFF
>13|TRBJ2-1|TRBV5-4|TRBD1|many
TGTGCCAGCAGCTTGGGACAGGGGGGTGAGCAGTTCTTC
CASSLGQGGEQFF
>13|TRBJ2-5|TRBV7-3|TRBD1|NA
TGTGCCAGCAGCATAGACAGGGGAGAGACCCAGTACTTC
CASSIDRGETQYF
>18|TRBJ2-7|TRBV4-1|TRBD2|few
TGCGCCAGCAGCCAGGGTGGGTCCTATAGCGGGAGTAATTACGAGCAGTACTTC
CASSQGGSYSGSNYEQYF
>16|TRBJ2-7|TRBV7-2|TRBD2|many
TGTGCCAGCAGCTTAGTTATGACTAGCGGCTCCTACGAGCAGTACTTC
CASSLVMTSGSYEQYF
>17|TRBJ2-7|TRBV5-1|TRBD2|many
TGCGCCAGCAGCTTGTCCCTTCCTACTAGCGGGAGTTACGAGCAGTACTTC
CASSLSLPTSGSYEQYF
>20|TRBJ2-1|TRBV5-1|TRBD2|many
TGCGCCAGCAGCCTATGGACTAGCGGGAGGGCCCAAGAGATTTACAATGAGCAGTTCTTC
CASSLWTSGRAQEIYNEQFF
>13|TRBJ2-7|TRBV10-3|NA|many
TGTGCCATCAAGGACGGGGTGGGGTACGAGCAGTACTTC
CAIKDGVGYEQYF
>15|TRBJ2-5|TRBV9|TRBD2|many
TGTGCCAGCAGCGTCCCGGGACTAGCGGAAGAGACCCAGTACTTC
CASSVPGLAEETQYF
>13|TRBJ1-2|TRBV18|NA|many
TGTGCCAGCTCACCAGACAGCAACTATGGCTACACCTTC
CASSPDSNYGYTF
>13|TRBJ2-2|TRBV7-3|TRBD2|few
TGTGCCAGCAGCACCGGACTAGCCGGGGAGCTGTTTTTT
CASSTGLAGELFF
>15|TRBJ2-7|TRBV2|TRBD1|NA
TGTGCCAGCAGACAAACCGGGACAGGGGGCAACGAGCAGTACTTC
CASRQTGTGGNEQYF
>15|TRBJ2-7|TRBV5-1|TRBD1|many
TGCGCCAGCAGCTTGGAGGGACAGGGACCCTACGAGCAGTACTTC
CASSLEGQGPYEQYF
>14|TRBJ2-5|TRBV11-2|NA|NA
TGTGCCAGCAGCTCGGATCAGCCCTGGGAGACCCAGTACTTC
CASSSDQPWETQYF
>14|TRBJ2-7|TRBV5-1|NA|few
TGCGCCAGCAGCTTGGGAACCGACCGCTACGAGCAGTACTTC
CASSLGTDRYEQYF
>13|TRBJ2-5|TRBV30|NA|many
TGTGCCTGGAGTATCACAGGGATAGAGACCCAGTACTTC
CAWSITGIETQYF
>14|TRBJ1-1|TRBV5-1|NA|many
TGCGCCAGCAGCTTGGACGGCCTGAACACTGAAGCTTTCTTT
CASSLDGLNTEAFF
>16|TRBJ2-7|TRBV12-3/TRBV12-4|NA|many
TGTGCCAGCAGTCGCAGAGTGGGCACGTCCTCCTACGAGCAGTACTTC
CASSRRVGTSSYEQYF
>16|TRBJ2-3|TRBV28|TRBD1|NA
TGTGCCAGCAGTTTCTACAGGGGGGCGCTAGCAGATACGCAGTATTTT
CASSFYRGALADTQYF
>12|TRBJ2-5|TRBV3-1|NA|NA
TGTGCCAGCAGCCAAGATATAACAGCCACAGACTTC
CASSQDITATDF
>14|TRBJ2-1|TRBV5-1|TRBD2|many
TGCGCCAGCAGCCCATTTGCGGGAGGGGATGAGCAGTTCTTC
CASSPFAGGDEQFF
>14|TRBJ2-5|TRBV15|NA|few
TGTGCCACCAGCAGAGATTTGGGGGCTGGGACCCAGTACTTC
CATSRDLGAGTQYF
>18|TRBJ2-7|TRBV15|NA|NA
TGTGCCACCAGCAGAGGAGTGGGAGGGGGCTTCTCCTACAATGAGCAGTACTTC
CATSRGVGGGFSYNEQYF
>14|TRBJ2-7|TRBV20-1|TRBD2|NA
TGCAGTGCTACCGGGACTAGCGGGGTCTACGAGCAGTACTTC
CSATGTSGVYEQYF
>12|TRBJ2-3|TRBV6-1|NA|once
TGTGCCAGCACGGGAGCGAAAGATACGCAGTATTTT
CASTGAKDTQYF
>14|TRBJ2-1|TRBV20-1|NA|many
TGCAGTGCTAGATTCCCCATTAACCGTAATGAGCAGTTCTTC
CSARFPINRNEQFF